The T cell receptor (beta chain) described here comes from a study of cytomegalovirus exposure and HLA in healthy donors. For the study at large: Some 180 million T cells yielded 100 million or so unique TCR beta sequences in earlier analysis. Study outcomes and limitations: Analyzed later, most CMV-associated TCR beta chains appeared HLA-restricted. Beyond CMV serostatus, there was no information to go on about immune exposure. HLA allele associations emerged for some 16,000 TCR beta sequences in a later analysis, at 0.05 false discovery rate.

Trimming cost V 6 bases and J 10 bases; bases outside gene matches: 4. The CDR3 contains 13 residues. Germline lookup yields CDR1 MNHNY and CDR2 SVGAGI (reference sequence). Of note for this clone: Its antigen is undetermined.

It was with 60 Vbeta and 13 Jbeta primers that the PCR ran. Sequenced by immunoSEQ multiplex PCR; TCRdb stores in-frame clones only, minus some. The profile covers about 160,000 clones, with 75% to 85% appearing a single time and approximately 6.5% taken by the ten largest. Sequencing input: PBMCs. This chain uses TRBV6-6 with TRBJ1-6; 9 bases map to TRBD1. The TCR sequence derives from a man aged 50 to 60 in good health and CMV-seropositive. For the CDR3, the DNA is TGTGCCAGCAGACAAGACAGGGGGTCACCCCTCCACTTT. This gives the protein CASRQDRGSPLHF.